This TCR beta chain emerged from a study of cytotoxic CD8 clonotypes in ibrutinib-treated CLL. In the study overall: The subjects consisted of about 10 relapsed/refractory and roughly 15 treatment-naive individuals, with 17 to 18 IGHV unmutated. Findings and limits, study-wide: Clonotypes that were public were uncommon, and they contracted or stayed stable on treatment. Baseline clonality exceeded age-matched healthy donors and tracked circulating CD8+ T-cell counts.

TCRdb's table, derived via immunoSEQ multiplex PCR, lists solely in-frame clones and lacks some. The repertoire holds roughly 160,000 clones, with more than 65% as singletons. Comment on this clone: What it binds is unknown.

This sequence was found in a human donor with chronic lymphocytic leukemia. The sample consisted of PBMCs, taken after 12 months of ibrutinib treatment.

The CDR3 sequence is CASRTQGGYGYTF. The CDR3 nucleotides are TGTGCCAGCAGGACACAGGGGGGCTATGGCTACACCTTC. V gene TRBV28 combines with J gene TRBJ1-2; 8 nucleotides line up with TRBD1. This CDR3 is 13 amino acids long. From germline, CDR1 is MDHEN and CDR2 SYDVKM. V gave up 6 bases and J gave up 4 bases; unmatched junction bases: 4.